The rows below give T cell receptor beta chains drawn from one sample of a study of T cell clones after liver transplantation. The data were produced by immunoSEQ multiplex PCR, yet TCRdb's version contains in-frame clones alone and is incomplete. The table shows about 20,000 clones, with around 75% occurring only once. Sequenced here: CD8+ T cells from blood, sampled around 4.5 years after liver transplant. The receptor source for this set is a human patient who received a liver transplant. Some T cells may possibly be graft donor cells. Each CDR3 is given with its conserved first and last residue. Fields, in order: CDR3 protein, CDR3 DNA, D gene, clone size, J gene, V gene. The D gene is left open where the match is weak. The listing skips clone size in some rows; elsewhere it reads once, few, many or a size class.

CASSLAQQSLYGYTF | TGTGCCAGCAGCTTAGCGCAACAGTCGCTCTATGGCTACACCTTC | - | - | TRBJ1-2 | TRBV7-9
CASSSRVGAYTEAFF | TGTGCCAGCAGCTCGCGGGTGGGGGCCTACACTGAAGCTTTCTTT | - | - | TRBJ1-1 | TRBV7-6
CASSLEVGRTYEQYF | TGTGCCAGCAGCTTAGAGGTAGGCAGGACCTACGAGCAGTACTTC | - | - | TRBJ2-7 | TRBV7-8
CASSLGQASNRPQHF | TGTGCCAGCAGCTTAGGGCAGGCTAGTAATCGGCCCCAGCATTTT | - | once | TRBJ1-5 | TRBV7-9
CASSLDILRSHEQYF | TGTGCCAGCAGCTTAGATATACTAAGGTCGCACGAGCAGTACTTC | - | - | TRBJ2-7 | TRBV11-2
CASAPGEAFF | TGTGCCAGCGCCCCGGGGGAAGCTTTCTTT | - | few | TRBJ1-1 | TRBV2
CASSLAGPGDTQYF | TGTGCCAGCAGTCTAGCGGGGCCAGGGGATACGCAGTATTTT | TRBD2 | medium-sized | TRBJ2-3 | TRBV27
CASSLEWTGSSYEQYF | TGTGCCAGCAGCTTGGAATGGACAGGGAGTTCCTACGAGCAGTACTTC | TRBD1 | - | TRBJ2-7 | TRBV5-4
CASSSGRNEKLFF | TGTGCCAGCAGCTCGGGGCGGAATGAAAAACTGTTTTTT | - | - | TRBJ1-4 | TRBV7-9
CASSWAGQSTDTQYF | TGTGCCAGCAGTTGGGCGGGACAGAGCACAGATACGCAGTATTTT | - | - | TRBJ2-3 | TRBV28
CASSPNRGVAGELFF | TGTGCCAGCAGTCCAAACAGGGGGGTAGCCGGGGAGCTGTTTTTT | TRBD1 | - | TRBJ2-2 | TRBV6-5
CASRVYGYTF | TGTGCCAGCAGGGTCTATGGCTACACCTTC | - | few | TRBJ1-2 | TRBV2
CASSQDYEKLFF | TGCGCCAGCAGCCAAGACTATGAAAAACTGTTTTTT | - | - | TRBJ1-4 | TRBV4-1
CASSQDREVPTSYEQYF | TGTGCCAGCAGCCAAGATCGAGAGGTTCCCACCTCCTACGAGCAGTACTTC | - | - | TRBJ2-7 | TRBV14
CASSFGGGGYEQYF | TGTGCCAGCAGTTTCGGCGGGGGGGGCTACGAGCAGTACTTC | TRBD2 | - | TRBJ2-7 | TRBV27
CATSPPASGVRGDTQYF | TGTGCCACCAGCCCGCCGGCTAGCGGGGTCCGGGGAGATACGCAGTATTTT | TRBD2 | - | TRBJ2-3 | TRBV15
CASSPGQGDYYGYTF | TGTGCCAGTAGTCCGGGACAGGGCGATTACTATGGCTACACCTTC | TRBD1 | - | TRBJ1-2 | TRBV19
CASSVSGTGELFF | TGTGCCAGCAGCGTATCGGGGACCGGGGAGCTGTTTTTT | - | - | TRBJ2-2 | TRBV9
CASSPGLIYEQYF | TGTGCCAGCAGCCCAGGACTGATCTACGAGCAGTACTTC | - | - | TRBJ2-7 | TRBV11-2
CASSPDREAQYF | TGTGCCAGCAGCCCGGACAGGGAAGCCCAGTACTTC | TRBD1 | - | TRBJ2-5 | TRBV7-9
CASRLSSDTQYF | TGTGCCAGCAGGCTCAGCTCTGATACGCAGTATTTT | - | - | TRBJ2-3 | TRBV6-5
CASSSVESYEQYF | TGTGCCAGCAGTTCCGTAGAGTCCTACGAGCAGTACTTC | - | - | TRBJ2-7 | TRBV6-1
CASSSWTGGNIQYF | TGTGCCAGCAGTTCTTGGACAGGGGGGAACATTCAGTACTTC | TRBD1 | - | TRBJ2-4 | TRBV11-2